The 22 T cell receptor beta chains presented below share a single source sample, sequenced in a study of OX40 agonist ivuxolimab in advanced cancers. Clones were sequenced by immunoSEQ multiplex PCR, and TCRdb holds only the in-frame ones, with some missing. Found here are some 75,000 clones, 70% to 90% of them singletons; the top ten hold under 3%. The starting material was CD4+ or CD8+ T cells sorted from blood, obtained in a trial of the OX40 agonist ivuxolimab. These receptors came from an adult with an advanced solid tumor such as melanoma, head and neck, liver or kidney cancer.

The chain links TRBV9 to TRBJ1-3, with 9 bases aligning to TRBD1. Germline V lookup: CDR1 SGDLS, CDR2 YYNGEE. V lost 4 bases, J lost 4 bases, and 3 bases stayed unmatched. The length of the CDR3 is 14 residues. The CDR3 spells CASSTGTGGNTIYF. The CDR3, as DNA: TGTGCCAGCAGCACCGGGACAGGGGGAAACACCATATATTTT.

The table lists this clone with a few counts. This sequence joins TRBV7-2 and TRBJ1-6, with unresolved D. The CDR3 spans 13 residues. V lost 4 bases and J lost 13, with 14 bases in between. The germline CDR1 and CDR2 sequences are SGHTA and FQGNSA. Here the CDR3 DNA reads TGTGCCAGCAGCTCCCTCGATACAGCTCCCCTCCACTTT. It encodes CASSSLDTAPLHF.

The V gene is TRBV2, the J gene TRBJ2-7, with D perhaps given as TRBD1 or TRBD2 (5 bases each). Deletions cut 4 bases from V and 5 bases from J, with 15 bases between. This CDR3 is built from 14 residues. CDR1 is SNHLY and CDR2 is FYNNEI in the germline V gene. CDR3 in amino acids: CASSGQGRYDEQYF. DNA for the CDR3: TGTGCCAGCAGTGGGCAGGGACGGTATGACGAGCAGTACTTC.

This sequence joins TRBV4-1 and TRBJ2-1; no clear D. Trimming stripped 7 bases from V and 4 bases from J, with 17 bases between. This CDR3 contains 15 residues. Per the germline V gene, CDR1 is MGHRA and CDR2 is YSYEKL. The CDR3 here is CASNPSWVGYNEQFF. CDR3 bases: TGCGCCAGCAACCCAAGTTGGGTAGGGTACAATGAGCAGTTCTTC.

This clone has a handful of counts. The chain recombines TRBV19 with TRBJ1-5, with 11 bases fitting TRBD1. J lost 6 bases, V lost 3 bases, and 10 bases had no gene match. CDR1 and CDR2 from the germline V gene are LNHDA and SQIVND (reference sequence). The CDR3 totals 17 residues. CDR3 loop: CASSIGWGTGGFQPQHF. The CDR3 DNA sequence: TGTGCCAGTAGTATCGGATGGGGGACAGGGGGATTTCAGCCCCAGCATTTT.

V is TRBV7-6 and J is TRBJ2-1; 8 positions match TRBD1. The CDR3 is 14 residues long. Per germline, CDR1 SGHVS and CDR2 FNYEAQ. V trimming: 3 bases; J trimming: 12 bases; junction bases outside the gene matches: 10. In DNA, the CDR3 is TGTGCCAGCAGCTTGGACAGGGCTCGTAGTAGGCAGTTCTTC. This codes for CASSLDRARSRQFF. Complete variable domain (other parts from reference TRBV7-6 and TRBJ2-1): GAGVSQSPRYKVTKRGQDVALRCDPISGHVSLYWYRQALGQGPEFLTYFNYEAQQDKSGLPNDRFSAERPEGSISTLTIQRTEQRDSAMYRCASSLDRARSRQFFGPGTRLTVL.

This chain uses TRBV11-1 with TRBJ2-1; TRBD1 matches 8 bases. Germline V gene sequence: CDR1 SGHAT, CDR2 FQDESV (reference sequence). The CDR3 consists of 16 residues. V gave up 5 bases and J gave up 8 bases; unmatched junction bases: 14. The CDR3 loop is CASSLTGQGPEDEQFF. The CDR3 DNA sequence: TGTGCCAGCAGCCTAACCGGACAGGGCCCCGAGGATGAGCAGTTCTTC.

The chain couples TRBV18 to TRBJ2-5; TRBD1 might be the D (6 bases). V was cut by 6 bases and J by 4 bases, with 9 bases left in between. The CDR3 has 12 residues. CDR1 is KGHSH, CDR2 LQKENI, per germline. The CDR3 region is CASSPGVETQYF. CDR3 coding DNA: TGTGCCAGCTCGCCAGGGGTAGAGACCCAGTACTTC.

The genes are TRBV9 and TRBJ2-1; D might be TRBD1 or TRBD2, each matching 5 bases. This CDR3 contains 15 residues. The ends were cut back, 0 bases at V and 12 bases at J, with 19 bases in the middle. From germline, CDR1 is SGDLS and CDR2 YYNGEE. CDR3 region: CASSVETSGSRGQFF. CDR3 in DNA: TGTGCCAGCAGCGTAGAAACGTCGGGAAGTAGGGGGCAGTTCTTC. The variable domain in full, completed from reference TRBV9 and TRBJ2-1, reads DSGVTQTPKHLITATGQRVTLRCSPRSGDLSVYWYQQSLDQGLQFLIQYYNGEERAKGNILERFSAQQFPDLHSELNLSSLELGDSALYFCASSVETSGSRGQFFGPGTRLTVL.

The chain employs TRBV7-9 and TRBJ1-1; D is ambiguous. Trimming stripped 7 bases from V and 0 bases from J, with 3 bases between. In germline, CDR1 is SEHNR, CDR2 FQNEAQ (reference sequence). This CDR3 is 11 amino acids long. DNA for the CDR3: TGTGCCAGCACCATGAACACTGAAGCTTTCTTT. It codes for CASTMNTEAFF.

The chain uses TRBV6-1 and TRBJ2-5, with TRBD1 matching over 8 bases. Germline values: CDR1 MNHNS, CDR2 SASEGT. Trimming removed 6 bases from V and 5 bases from J; junction bases left unmatched: 5. The CDR3 covers 13 residues. The CDR3 is CASRGTGHETQYF. CDR3 DNA sequence: TGTGCCAGCAGAGGGACAGGCCACGAGACCCAGTACTTC.

This chain links TRBV6-6 with TRBJ2-1; 13 positions agree with TRBD2. V dropped 4 bases and J dropped 6; count of bases not matched to a gene: 3. Germline V lookup: CDR1 MNHNY, CDR2 SVGAGI (reference sequence). This CDR3 has 15 residues. CDR3 loop: CASSSRLAGGNEQFF. The CDR3 DNA is TGTGCCAGCAGTTCCCGACTAGCGGGGGGCAATGAGCAGTTCTTC.

In the case of this clone: Other DNA variants within this sample encode the same CDR3. The chain uses TRBV7-2 and TRBJ1-1, with 8 nucleotides matching TRBD1. This CDR3 region has 16 residues. Per the germline V gene, CDR1 is SGHTA and CDR2 is FQGNSA. The V segment lost 4 bases and the J segment 2 bases; nucleotides outside the gene matches: 9. The chain's CDR3 is CASSSRTGRGNTEAFF. As DNA, the CDR3 is TGTGCCAGCAGCTCCCGGACAGGGAGGGGAAACACTGAAGCTTTCTTT.

The sample holds one count of this clone. The J gene is TRBJ1-2, the V gene TRBV6-4; 7 bases are shared with TRBD1. CDR1 is MRHNA and CDR2 is SNTAGT in the germline V gene. The length of the CDR3 is 15 residues. Trimming took 2 bases from V and 4 from J; bases not matched to a gene: 7. CDR3 bases: TGTGCCAGCAGTGACAGGGGGCGAAGGGGCTATGGCTACACCTTC. Translating gives CASSDRGRRGYGYTF.

The chain employs TRBV28 and TRBJ1-6; possibly TRBD1 for D (5 bases). The ends were cut back, 6 bases at V and 9 bases at J, with 15 bases in the middle. This CDR3 has 14 residues. The germline V gene encodes CDR1 MDHEN and CDR2 SYDVKM. The CDR3 nucleotides read TGTGCCAGCAGCCCGACTGGGACGGTTTCACCCCTCCACTTT. It translates to CASSPTGTVSPLHF.

V usage is TRBV9 and J usage is TRBJ1-2; 7 nucleotides line up with TRBD1. Per the germline V gene, CDR1 is SGDLS and CDR2 is YYNGEE. After removal of 1 base from V and 6 bases from J, the junction contained 30 bases not matched to a gene. The CDR3 sequence is 22 residues long. The CDR3 is CASSVSRELLQGVRRDRDGYTF. The CDR3 nucleotides are TGTGCCAGCAGCGTATCTCGTGAATTATTGCAGGGGGTAAGACGCGACCGAGATGGCTACACCTTC.

This chain uses TRBV5-4 with TRBJ2-3; 8 bases are shared with TRBD2. The CDR3 has 13 amino acids. Germline trimming cut 6 bases from V and 3 bases from J; bases unmatched to any gene: 3. Germline V gene data show CDR1 as SGHNT and CDR2 as YYREEE (reference sequence). The CDR3 region is CASKTGGTDTQYF. In DNA, the CDR3 is TGTGCCAGCAAGACGGGGGGGACAGATACGCAGTATTTT.

This chain connects TRBV10-3 to TRBJ2-7, with 8 bases fitting TRBD1. Germline V gene lookup returns CDR1 ENHRY and CDR2 SYGVKD. The CDR3 is 15 residues long. Trimming cost V 10 bases and J 0 bases; bases outside gene matches: 11. The CDR3 DNA reads TGTGCCACAGGACAGGGTTTGGATACCTCCTACGAGCAGTACGTC. Protein product: CATGQGLDTSYEQYV.

The chain combines TRBV10-1 with TRBJ1-2; tentative D call: TRBD1 (5 bases). Trimming pared 2 bases from V and 3 bases from J, leaving 13 bases between. CDR1 and CDR2 from the germline V gene are WNHNN and SYGVQD (reference sequence). The CDR3 sequence is 15 residues long. The CDR3 loop reads CASSEGQTRDYGYTF. The CDR3 bases are TGCGCCAGCAGTGAGGGGCAGACCAGGGACTATGGCTACACCTTC.

The V gene is TRBV7-9, the J gene TRBJ2-5; D possibly corresponds to TRBD2 (6 bases). Per the germline V gene, CDR1 is SEHNR and CDR2 is FQNEAQ (reference sequence). The CDR3 has 16 residues. The V end lost 3 bases, the J end lost 5 bases, and 19 bases lay between the germline ends. The CDR3 loop reads CASSFRDRGIGETQYF. CDR3 nucleotides: TGTGCCAGCAGCTTTAGGGACCGGGGGATAGGGGAGACCCAGTACTTC.

V and J are TRBV5-5 and TRBJ2-3; D possibly uses TRBD1 or TRBD2 (5 bases each). V lost 2 bases to trimming and J lost 1 base, with 8 bases between them. Germline V gene lookup returns CDR1 SGHKS and CDR2 YYEKEE (reference sequence). The CDR3 spans 14 residues. CDR3 residues: CASSFRDRTDTQYF. The CDR3 DNA follows: TGTGCCAGCAGCTTTCGGGACCGCACAGATACGCAGTATTTT.

V is TRBV7-6 and J is TRBJ2-6; 7 bases align to TRBD1. Germline CDR1 is SGHVS and CDR2 is FNYEAQ. Losses at the gene ends were 1 base for V and 1 base for J; bases not matched to a gene: 4. This CDR3 has 17 amino acids. CDR3 sequence reads: CASSLGQGNSGANVLTF. CDR3 sequence (DNA): TGTGCCAGCAGCTTAGGACAGGGAAATTCTGGGGCCAACGTCCTGACTTTC.